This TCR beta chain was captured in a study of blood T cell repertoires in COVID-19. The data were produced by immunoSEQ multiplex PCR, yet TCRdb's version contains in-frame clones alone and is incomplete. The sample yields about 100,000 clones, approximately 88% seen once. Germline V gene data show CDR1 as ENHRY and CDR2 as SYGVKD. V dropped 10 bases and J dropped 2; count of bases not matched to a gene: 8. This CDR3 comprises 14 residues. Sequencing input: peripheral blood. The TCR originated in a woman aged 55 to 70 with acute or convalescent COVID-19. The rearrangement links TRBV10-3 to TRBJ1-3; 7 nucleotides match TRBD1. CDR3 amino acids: CARSTGTPGNTIYF. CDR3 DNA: TGTGCCAGGTCGACAGGGACCCCTGGAAACACCATATATTTT.